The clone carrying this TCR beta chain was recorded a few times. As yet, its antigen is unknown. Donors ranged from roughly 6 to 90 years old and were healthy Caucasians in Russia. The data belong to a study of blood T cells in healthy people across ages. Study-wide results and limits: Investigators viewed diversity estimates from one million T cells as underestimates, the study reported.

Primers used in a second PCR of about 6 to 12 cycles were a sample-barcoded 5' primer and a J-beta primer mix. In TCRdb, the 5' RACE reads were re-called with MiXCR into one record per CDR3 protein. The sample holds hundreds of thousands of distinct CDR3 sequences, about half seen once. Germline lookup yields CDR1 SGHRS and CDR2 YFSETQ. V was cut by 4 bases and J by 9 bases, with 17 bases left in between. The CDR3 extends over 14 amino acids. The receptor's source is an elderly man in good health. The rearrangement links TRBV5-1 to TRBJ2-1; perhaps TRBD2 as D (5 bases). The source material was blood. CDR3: CASSPSTSLVEQFF. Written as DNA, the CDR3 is TGCGCCAGCAGCCCTAGTACTAGTCTGGTTGAGCAGTTCTTC.